The 25 T cell receptor beta chains below were found in one sample sequenced in a study of blood T cell repertoires in COVID-19. Measured with immunoSEQ multiplex PCR; TCRdb has only the in-frame clones, and not every one. This table has approximately 290,000 clones, 80% to 90% appearing once. The sample taken for sequencing was peripheral blood. Source of these receptors: a man aged 30-40 years with acute or convalescent COVID-19.

The rearrangement uses TRBV28 and TRBJ2-7; 7 bases align to TRBD1. This CDR3 spans 14 amino acids. The trim removed 4 bases at V and 6 bases at J, leaving 9 bases unmatched. CDR1 MDHEN and CDR2 SYDVKM come from the germline V gene. The CDR3 DNA reads as TGTGCCAGCAGTTCCCAGGGGGTTGGGGGCGAGCAGTACTTC. Its translation is CASSSQGVGGEQYF.

The chain recombines TRBV6-5 with TRBJ2-7; no reliable D call. The CDR3 sequence is 13 residues long. Deletions cut 6 bases from V and 7 bases from J, with 16 bases between. From germline, CDR1 is MNHEY and CDR2 SVGAGI. The CDR3 region is CASRPRGIGEQYF. DNA of the CDR3: TGTGCCAGCAGGCCACGAGGCATTGGGGAGCAGTACTTC.

The chain recombines TRBV10-3 with TRBJ2-1, with TRBD2 identical over 11 bases. CDR1 ENHRY and CDR2 SYGVKD come from the germline V gene. V dropped 7 bases and J dropped 6; count of bases not matched to a gene: 8. The CDR3 spans 15 residues. The CDR3 DNA is TGTGCCATCAATAACGGGACTAGCGGTTTCAATGAGCAGTTCTTC. Translation gives CAINNGTSGFNEQFF.

The CDR3 region has the DNA TGTGCCAGCTCGCCCACCACTACTAGCGGCCGGGGGGAGCAGTACTTC. Translated: CASSPTTTSGRGEQYF. This chain uses TRBV18 with TRBJ2-7, with 8 bases lining up with TRBD2. The CDR3 runs to 16 residues. V trimming: 6 bases; J trimming: 7 bases; junction bases outside the gene matches: 17. CDR1 is KGHSH and CDR2 is LQKENI in the germline V gene.

The chain links TRBV27 to TRBJ2-3; TRBD1 matches 8 bases. The junction had 14 bases not matched to a gene; V was cut back by 10 bases and J by 8 bases. There are 14 residues in the CDR3. In germline, CDR1 is MNHEY, CDR2 SMNVEV (reference sequence). CDR3: CATPPGQDGGTQYF. As DNA, the CDR3 is TGTGCCACCCCCCCGGGACAGGATGGAGGTACGCAGTATTTT.

V and J are TRBV19 and TRBJ2-6; 8 bases map to TRBD1. The CDR3 has 15 residues. The V gene end was trimmed by 6 bases and the J gene end by 4 bases; junction bases not matched to a gene: 5. CDR1 is LNHDA, CDR2 SQIVND, per germline (reference sequence). The CDR3: CASRRTGMGANVLTF. The CDR3 nucleotides read TGTGCCAGTAGGCGGACAGGGATGGGGGCCAACGTCCTGACTTTC.

The V gene is TRBV6-5, the J gene TRBJ1-2; tentative D call: TRBD1 (6 bases). The CDR3 extends over 11 amino acids. V dropped 11 bases and J dropped 8 bases, with 15 bases sitting between them. In germline, CDR1 is MNHEY, CDR2 SVGAGI. The CDR3 region has the DNA TGTGCCTCTACGGGGGGGGGCGGCTACACCTTC. Protein sequence: CASTGGGGYTF.

V is TRBV29-1 and J is TRBJ1-5; D call uncertain. CDR3 length equals 14 residues. The V end lost 4 bases, the J end lost 0 bases, and 10 bases lay between the germline ends. Germline CDR1 and CDR2: SQVTM and ANQGSEA. The CDR3 sequence is CSVVTGSSNQPQHF. For the CDR3, the DNA is TGCAGCGTTGTGACGGGGAGTAGCAATCAGCCCCAGCATTTT.

The chain couples TRBV6-5 to TRBJ1-1; no firm D call. Trimming took 9 bases from V and 1 from J, leaving 12 bases between them. CDR3 length: 13 amino acids. Germline V gene sequence: CDR1 MNHEY, CDR2 SVGAGI. The CDR3 reads CASKTSGNTEAFF. For the CDR3, the DNA is TGTGCCAGTAAGACAAGTGGGAACACTGAAGCTTTCTTT.

The V and J genes are TRBV5-1 and TRBJ2-1; 11 nucleotides line up with TRBD2. Per the germline V gene, CDR1 is SGHRS and CDR2 is YFSETQ. CDR3 size: 16 residues. J lost 8 bases, V lost 0 bases, and 7 bases had no gene match. As DNA, the CDR3 is TGCGCCAGCAGCTTGGAGGCTAGCGGGGGGAGGGATGAGCAGTTCTTC. Protein: CASSLEASGGRDEQFF.

This clone appeared a few times. The rearrangement joins TRBV7-9 to TRBJ2-7; the D is unclear. Germline lookup yields CDR1 SEHNR and CDR2 FQNEAQ (reference sequence). The CDR3 length is 12 residues. V was shortened by 0 bases and J by 6 bases, with 6 bases between the two germline ends. CDR3 in DNA: TGTGCCAGCAGCTTAGCGTTAGCCGAGCAGTACTTC. Translation: CASSLALAEQYF.

This chain uses TRBV18 with TRBJ2-2, with TRBD2 identical over 8 bases. With V trimmed by 5 bases and J by 2 bases, 7 bases remained unmatched. The CDR3 has 16 residues. Germline-derived CDR1 and CDR2 are KGHSH and LQKENI. CDR3 coding DNA: TGTGCCAGCTCAATAGCGGGGCTACTAAACACCGGGGAGCTGTTTTTT. Protein: CASSIAGLLNTGELFF.

The chain is built from TRBV2 and TRBJ1-1; D gene unclear. Germline lookup yields CDR1 SNHLY and CDR2 FYNNEI. CDR3 size: 13 residues. V was clipped by 6 bases and J by 3 bases, with 11 bases between them. CDR3: CASRRSEDTEAFF. The CDR3 DNA reads TGTGCCAGCAGGCGCAGTGAGGACACTGAAGCTTTCTTT.

This chain joins TRBV27 and TRBJ1-1; a possible D gene is TRBD1 (6 bases). The CDR3 totals 13 residues. Looked up from germline, CDR1 is MNHEY and CDR2 is SMNVEV (reference sequence). V was shortened by 4 bases and J by 3 bases, with 9 bases between the two germline ends. For the CDR3, the DNA is TGTGCCAGCAGTTACGAGGGGGACACTGAAGCTTTCTTT. Protein sequence: CASSYEGDTEAFF.

This chain joins TRBV18 and TRBJ2-6; 7 bases line up with TRBD1. This CDR3 is built from 15 residues. V dropped 3 bases and J dropped 4; count of bases not matched to a gene: 3. Looked up from germline, CDR1 is KGHSH and CDR2 is LQKENI. The CDR3 bases are TGTGCCAGCTCACCCACAGGGGCCGGGGCCAACGTCCTGACTTTC. Translating gives CASSPTGAGANVLTF. Drawing the rest from reference TRBV18 and TRBJ2-6, the complete variable domain is NAGVMQNPRHLVRRRGQEARLRCSPMKGHSHVYWYRQLPEEGLKFMVYLQKENIIDESGMPKERFSAEFPKEGPSILRIQQVVRGDSAAYFCASSPTGAGANVLTFGAGSRLTVL.

This chain connects TRBV6-6 to TRBJ1-1; D possibly corresponds to TRBD1 (6 bases). CDR3 length equals 14 residues. Trimming took 2 bases from V and 1 from J, leaving 8 bases between them. Per germline, CDR1 MNHNY and CDR2 SVGAGI (reference sequence). CDR3 protein: CASSYAQGNTEAFF. The CDR3, as DNA: TGTGCCAGCAGTTACGCACAGGGGAACACTGAAGCTTTCTTT.

The chain joins TRBV6-2 or TRBV6-3 to TRBJ1-1; D is unresolved. The CDR3 runs to 16 residues. V lost 0 bases and J lost 8, with 19 bases in between. Germline V gene lookup returns CDR1 MNHEY and CDR2 SVGEGT. CDR3 sequence (DNA): TGTGCCAGCAGTTACTCGAGGTTTGCGGGTGAGGGCGAAGCTTTCTTT. Its protein is CASSYSRFAGEGEAFF.

This clone was seen more than once but under ten times. The rearrangement links TRBV27 to TRBJ2-2, with 7 positions matching TRBD2. The CDR3 totals 16 residues. The V gene's germline CDR1 is MNHEY and CDR2 SMNVEV (reference sequence). With V trimmed by 5 bases and J by 4 bases, 10 bases remained unmatched. Here the CDR3 reads CASSPMGGSTTGELFF. The CDR3 nucleotides are TGTGCCAGCAGTCCGATGGGCGGGAGTACCACCGGGGAGCTGTTTTTT.

This sequence joins TRBV4-2 and TRBJ1-1, with a weak D call TRBD1 (6 bases). Trimming left V 5 bases short and J 0 bases short, with 10 bases between. Germline loops: CDR1 LGHNA, CDR2 YNFKEQ. The CDR3 extends over 14 amino acids. The CDR3 spells CASSRQDMNTEAFF. CDR3 nucleotides: TGTGCCAGCAGCAGACAGGACATGAACACTGAAGCTTTCTTT.

The chain recombines TRBV14 with TRBJ2-1; tentative D call: TRBD1 (5 bases). CDR1 and CDR2 from the germline V gene are SGHDN and FVKESK. This CDR3 is 15 amino acids long. V lost 4 bases and J 7 bases, leaving 17 bases between the germline ends. The CDR3 bases are TGTGCCAGCAGCCCTGGACACCAGAAATGGAATGAGCAGTTCTTC. Translation: CASSPGHQKWNEQFF.

The J gene is TRBJ1-6, the V gene TRBV14; D ambiguous. The CDR3 totals 12 residues. CDR1 and CDR2 (germline): SGHDN, FVKESK. The ends were cut back, 4 bases at V and 10 bases at J, with 8 bases in the middle. The CDR3 sequence: CASSLRGSPLHF. CDR3 coding DNA: TGTGCCAGCAGCCTCCGAGGCTCACCCCTCCACTTT.

The chain employs TRBV5-4 and TRBJ1-2; 8 positions match TRBD1. The CDR3 loop spans 16 amino acids. The germline CDR1 and CDR2 sequences are SGHNT and YYREEE (reference sequence). The junction had 8 bases not matched to a gene; V was cut back by 2 bases and J by 2 bases. The CDR3 coding sequence is TGTGCCAGCAGCTTCTATGGACAGGGACGGAACTATGGCTACACCTTC. Its translation is CASSFYGQGRNYGYTF.

The genes are TRBV5-4 and TRBJ1-2; D is unclear. From germline, CDR1 is SGHNT and CDR2 YYREEE (reference sequence). The CDR3 is made up of 14 amino acids. Trimming took off 3 bases at V and 2 bases at J, with 11 bases between the two ends. CDR3 bases: TGTGCCAGCAGCTCTCAGAATTTAAACTATGGCTACACCTTC. It yields the protein CASSSQNLNYGYTF.

This clone was seen only a few times. The rearrangement links TRBV29-1 to TRBJ1-4; D ambiguous. Between the trimmed V and J ends, which lost 3 bases and 6 bases, there was a span of 5 bases. This CDR3 is built from 11 residues. The germline gives CDR1 SQVTM, CDR2 ANQGSEA. The CDR3 loop is CSVERDEKLFF. CDR3 coding DNA: TGCAGCGTTGAGCGGGATGAAAAACTGTTTTTT.

The chain employs TRBV6-1 and TRBJ2-2, with D perhaps TRBD2 (5 bases). Germline V gives CDR1 MNHNS, CDR2 SASEGT. V was clipped by 1 base and J by 6 bases, with 9 bases between them. The length of the CDR3 is 14 residues. The CDR3 sequence is CASSEGGVSGELFF. As DNA, the CDR3 is TGTGCCAGCAGTGAAGGGGGAGTGTCCGGGGAGCTGTTTTTT.